One and the same sample provided the 25 T cell receptor beta chains below, sequenced in a study of blood T cell repertoires in COVID-19. The table came from immunoSEQ multiplex PCR; TCRdb's copy has only in-frame clones and leaves some out. Altogether a few hundred thousand clones are present, roughly 90% being singletons, with the ten largest covering over 9%. Sequencing used PBMCs or T cells enriched from blood (not recorded which). Receptors originate from a woman aged 40-49 years who had recovered from COVID-19.

The chain has TRBV6-2 or TRBV6-3 and TRBJ2-5; D may be TRBD2 (5 bases). The CDR3 is made up of 14 amino acids. Germline V CDR1 and CDR2: MNHEY, SVGEGT. Trimming left V 2 bases short and J 5 bases short, with 12 bases between. CDR3 sequence (DNA): TGTGCCAGCAGTTACGGTGGTAGCGTTGAGACCCAGTACTTC. Translated, it gives CASSYGGSVETQYF.

The rearrangement links TRBV7-2 to TRBJ1-3, with D maybe TRBD1 (6 bases). Per germline, CDR1 SGHTA and CDR2 FQGNSA. V lost 1 base to trimming and J lost 0 bases, with 10 bases between them. The CDR3 is 16 amino acids. The DNA of the CDR3 is TGTGCCAGCAGCTTAGACAGGGCTAGCTCTGGAAACACCATATATTTT. This codes for CASSLDRASSGNTIYF. Supplemented by reference TRBV7-2 and TRBJ1-3, the full variable domain reads GAGVSQSPSNKVTEKGKDVELRCDPISGHTALYWYRQSLGQGLEFLIYFQGNSAPDKSGLPSDRFSAERTGGSVSTLTIQRTQQEDSAVYLCASSLDRASSGNTIYFGEGSWLTVV.

The genes are TRBV2 and TRBJ2-7, with TRBD1 as a possible D gene (5 bases). In germline, CDR1 is SNHLY, CDR2 FYNNEI. The CDR3 is 16 residues long. The V end lost 2 bases, the J end lost 2 bases, and 16 bases lay between the germline ends. CDR3 in DNA: TGTGCCAGCAGTGAACCCCTACAGGCGTCTACCTACGAGCAGTACTTC. Protein sequence: CASSEPLQASTYEQYF.

The chain uses TRBV11-2 and TRBJ2-7, with 9 bases that match TRBD2. Unmatched junction bases numbered 4, after V lost 1 base and J lost 3 bases. CDR3 size: 15 residues. Germline V gives CDR1 SGHAT, CDR2 FQNNGV. The CDR3 region is CASSLASGEFYEQYF. The CDR3 DNA reads TGTGCCAGCAGCTTAGCTAGCGGGGAATTCTACGAGCAGTACTTC.

This clone was seen just once. The V gene is TRBV7-2, the J gene TRBJ2-1, with 9 bases identical to TRBD1. The V and J ends lost 6 bases and 9 bases, in that order; junction bases with no gene match: 15. Germline V gives CDR1 SGHTA, CDR2 FQGNSA. The CDR3 loop spans 16 amino acids. The CDR3 here is CASRPGGTGSIGEQFF. The CDR3 nucleotides read TGTGCCAGCAGACCCGGTGGGACAGGGTCGATCGGTGAGCAGTTCTTC.

The chain employs TRBV7-8 and TRBJ2-1; 8 positions agree with TRBD2. After removal of 5 bases from V and 3 bases from J, the junction contained 9 bases not matched to a gene. The CDR3 loop spans 16 amino acids. The germline CDR1 and CDR2 sequences are SGHVS and FQNEAQ. The CDR3 here is CASSTHSGEVYNEQFF. CDR3 sequence (DNA): TGTGCCAGCAGCACCCATAGCGGGGAGGTCTACAATGAGCAGTTCTTC.

This clone was seen more than once but under ten times. The CDR3 loop is CATSGRLGSGGPGELFF. The CDR3 DNA reads as TGTGCCACCAGTGGTCGACTGGGAAGCGGGGGGCCCGGGGAGCTGTTTTTT. The chain is built from TRBV24-1 and TRBJ2-2; the match to TRBD2 covers 9 bases. The CDR3 extends over 17 amino acids. V lost 5 bases to trimming and J lost 6 bases; unmatched junction nucleotides: 12. Germline V gene data show CDR1 as KGHDR and CDR2 as SFDVKD.

The rearrangement uses TRBV7-3 and TRBJ1-3; D is ambiguous. The CDR3 totals 16 residues. In germline, CDR1 is SGHTA, CDR2 FQGTGA. V lost 3 bases to trimming and J lost 2 bases, with 14 bases between them. In DNA form, the CDR3 reads TGTGCCAGCAGCTTCTCGGGGAAAGGGACTGGAAACACCATATATTTT. Its translation is CASSFSGKGTGNTIYF.

The rearrangement links TRBV29-1 to TRBJ1-2; TRBD1 agrees at 10 bases. The V segment lost 7 bases and the J segment 4 bases; nucleotides outside the gene matches: 9. The CDR3 is 14 amino acids. Germline V gene data show CDR1 as SQVTM and CDR2 as ANQGSEA. CDR3 sequence reads: CSADHRDRGYGYTF. Here the CDR3 DNA reads TGCAGCGCCGACCACCGGGACAGGGGCTATGGCTACACCTTC.

J is TRBJ2-2 and V is TRBV24-1; unclear D gene. V lost 2 bases and J 5 bases, leaving 11 bases between the germline ends. Germline V gives CDR1 KGHDR, CDR2 SFDVKD. The CDR3 has 15 amino acids. CDR3: CATSDSTRVTGELFF. In nucleotides, the CDR3 is TGTGCCACCAGTGATTCTACCCGGGTAACCGGGGAGCTGTTTTTT.

This chain links TRBV29-1 with TRBJ2-7, with a weak D call TRBD2 (6 bases). V was pared by 5 bases and J by 1 base, with 15 bases between. Germline assignment: CDR1 SQVTM and CDR2 ANQGSEA. The CDR3 sequence is 14 residues long. The CDR3 sequence: CSVLPLAGSYEQYF. In DNA, the CDR3 is TGCAGCGTTCTTCCTTTGGCGGGGTCCTACGAGCAGTACTTC.

The chain is built from TRBV6-6 and TRBJ2-7; tentative D call: TRBD2 (5 bases). Per germline, CDR1 MNHNY and CDR2 SVGAGI (reference sequence). The germline V and J ends were trimmed by 2 bases and 4 bases, with 15 bases remaining between them. The CDR3 runs to 15 residues. Here the CDR3 DNA reads TGTGCCAGCAGTTACCGACGGGATATGGAGTACGAGCAGTACTTC. Protein: CASSYRRDMEYEQYF.

V is TRBV20-1 and J is TRBJ1-6; 10 bases are a match to TRBD1. V lost 3 bases, J lost 7 bases, and 9 bases stayed unmatched. The CDR3 runs to 16 residues. The germline V gene has CDR1 DFQATT and CDR2 SNEGSKA (reference sequence). This CDR3 is CSASSPGQGLNSPLHF. CDR3 sequence (DNA): TGCAGTGCTAGTTCCCCGGGACAGGGGTTGAATTCACCCCTCCACTTT.

The chain carries TRBV5-1 and TRBJ2-1, with 11 bases matching TRBD2. Germline V gene sequence: CDR1 SGHRS, CDR2 YFSETQ. The CDR3 length is 16 residues. V shed 4 bases and J 5 bases; nucleotides not matched to a gene: 8. This CDR3 is CASSVRLAGKNNEQFF. CDR3 bases: TGCGCCAGCAGCGTAAGACTAGCGGGAAAAAACAATGAGCAGTTCTTC.

This chain uses TRBV7-9 with TRBJ1-4, with TRBD1 matching over 7 bases. V lost 5 bases to trimming and J lost 1 base; unmatched junction nucleotides: 4. The CDR3 spans 15 residues. Looked up from germline, CDR1 is SEHNR and CDR2 is FQNEAQ (reference sequence). The CDR3 nucleotides are TGTGCCAGCAGCGCGCGACAGGGAACTAATGAAAAACTGTTTTTT. It is translated as CASSARQGTNEKLFF.

Notes on this clone: This same CDR3 is encoded by further DNA sequences in the sample. Here the CDR3 reads CASSLQGVNEKLFF. The CDR3, as DNA: TGTGCCAGCAGCTTGCAAGGGGTTAATGAAAAACTGTTTTTT. V usage is TRBV28 and J usage is TRBJ1-4; TRBD1 might be the D (5 bases). Trimming left V 6 bases short and J 4 bases short, with 12 bases between. The germline V gene encodes CDR1 MDHEN and CDR2 SYDVKM. The CDR3 has 14 amino acids.

This chain joins TRBV7-2 and TRBJ2-2; unclear D gene. Germline CDR1 SGHTA, CDR2 FQGNSA. V was cut by 4 bases and J by 2 bases, with 5 bases left in between. The CDR3 contains 13 residues. The CDR3: CASSSVNTGELFF. The DNA for the CDR3 is TGTGCCAGCAGCTCCGTAAACACCGGGGAGCTGTTTTTT. The full variable domain, its missing parts supplied by reference TRBV7-2 and TRBJ2-2, is GAGVSQSPSNKVTEKGKDVELRCDPISGHTALYWYRQSLGQGLEFLIYFQGNSAPDKSGLPSDRFSAERTGGSVSTLTIQRTQQEDSAVYLCASSSVNTGELFFGEGSRLTVL.

This clone has just one count. This sequence joins TRBV7-9 and TRBJ2-7, with 8 positions matching TRBD2. Germline CDR1 is SEHNR and CDR2 is FQNEAQ (reference sequence). With 1 base clipped from V and 4 bases from J, the junction kept 12 bases outside the gene matches. The CDR3 is 17 residues long. This chain's CDR3 is CASSLVGGRTLHYEQYF. The CDR3, as DNA: TGTGCCAGCAGCTTAGTGGGCGGGAGGACACTACATTACGAGCAGTACTTC.

V gene TRBV9 combines with J gene TRBJ2-3; 7 bases are shared with TRBD2. After removal of 4 bases from V and 3 bases from J, the junction contained 5 bases not matched to a gene. The CDR3 runs 14 residues. Germline loops: CDR1 SGDLS, CDR2 YYNGEE. CDR3 amino acids: CASSPGRATDTQYF. As DNA, the CDR3 is TGTGCCAGCAGCCCAGGGAGGGCGACAGATACGCAGTATTTT. Filled out from reference TRBV9 and TRBJ2-3, the complete variable domain reads DSGVTQTPKHLITATGQRVTLRCSPRSGDLSVYWYQQSLDQGLQFLIQYYNGEERAKGNILERFSAQQFPDLHSELNLSSLELGDSALYFCASSPGRATDTQYFGPGTRLTVL.

The chain combines TRBV5-1 with TRBJ1-3; TRBD1 matches 12 bases. The CDR3 covers 18 residues. The V gene's germline CDR1 is SGHRS and CDR2 YFSETQ. The V segment lost 0 bases and the J segment 0 bases; nucleotides outside the gene matches: 4. This CDR3 reads CASSLAGQGAASGNTIYF. The CDR3 DNA follows: TGCGCCAGCAGCTTGGCGGGACAGGGGGCGGCCTCTGGAAACACCATATATTTT. Supplemented by reference TRBV5-1 and TRBJ1-3, the full variable domain reads KAGVTQTPRYLIKTRGQQVTLSCSPISGHRSVSWYQQTPGQGLQFLFEYFSETQRNKGNFPGRFSGRQFSNSRSEMNVSTLELGDSALYLCASSLAGQGAASGNTIYFGEGSWLTVV.

The chain carries TRBV5-1 and TRBJ2-7; 10 bases are a match to TRBD1. The germline V gene has CDR1 SGHRS and CDR2 YFSETQ. With V trimmed by 7 bases and J by 4 bases, 14 bases remained unmatched. CDR3 length equals 16 residues. The CDR3 DNA reads as TGCGCCAGCGCCCCTCCACCGGGACAGGGGAGGTACGAGCAGTACTTC. It specifies CASAPPPGQGRYEQYF. Supplemented by reference TRBV5-1 and TRBJ2-7, the full variable domain reads KAGVTQTPRYLIKTRGQQVTLSCSPISGHRSVSWYQQTPGQGLQFLFEYFSETQRNKGNFPGRFSGRQFSNSRSEMNVSTLELGDSALYLCASAPPPGQGRYEQYFGPGTRLTVT.

The rearrangement uses TRBV6-2 or TRBV6-3 and TRBJ2-7, with a weak D call TRBD1 (6 bases). The V end lost 0 bases, the J end lost 3 bases, and 15 bases lay between the germline ends. Germline V gene data show CDR1 as MNHEY and CDR2 as SVGEGT. The CDR3 contains 16 residues. The CDR3 sequence: CASSYSTPGDIYEQYF. The CDR3 nucleotides read TGTGCCAGCAGTTACTCGACCCCAGGGGACATCTACGAGCAGTACTTC.

The chain joins TRBV4-2 to TRBJ2-1, with 9 bases that match TRBD2. The CDR3 is 18 amino acids. Germline CDR1 reads LGHNA; CDR2 reads YNFKEQ. Germline trimming cut 1 base from V and 2 bases from J; bases unmatched to any gene: 9. The CDR3 DNA is TGTGCCAGCAGCCAAGGCCCCTCAGGCGGGGGGGCCTACAATGAGCAGTTCTTC. This codes for CASSQGPSGGGAYNEQFF.

The rearrangement links TRBV6-5 to TRBJ1-3; D is undetermined. CDR3 length: 15 residues. The germline V and J ends were trimmed by 8 bases and 0 bases, with 14 bases remaining between them. Per germline, CDR1 MNHEY and CDR2 SVGAGI. DNA for the CDR3: TGTGCCAGCTCCTCTAGTGGGTTCTCTGGAAACACCATATATTTT. Translating it yields CASSSSGFSGNTIYF.

The chain employs TRBV7-3 and TRBJ1-6; a weak D match, TRBD1 (6 bases). Trimming left V 4 bases short and J 7 bases short, with 8 bases between. The length of the CDR3 is 13 residues. Germline-derived CDR1 and CDR2 are SGHTA and FQGTGA. CDR3 sequence: CASSSDRNSPLHF. The CDR3 coding sequence is TGTGCCAGCAGCTCCGACAGGAATTCACCCCTCCACTTT.